The 9 T cell receptor beta chains below come from one sample, sequenced in a study of somatic mutations in cytotoxic T cells in rheumatoid arthritis. TCRdb keeps only in-frame clones here, not all; method: immunoSEQ multiplex PCR. This sample has over 8,500 clones, with 73% found just once. The specimen sequenced was CD8+ T cells sorted from blood. Every receptor here comes from a man between 60 and 75 years old in good health.

The rearrangement joins TRBV7-9 to TRBJ2-7, with 8 nucleotides matching TRBD1. Germline CDR1 is SEHNR and CDR2 is FQNEAQ (reference sequence). The CDR3 covers 14 residues. The trim removed 1 base at V and 5 bases at J, leaving 4 bases unmatched. Here the CDR3 DNA reads TGTGCCAGCAGCTTAGACCAGGGGGCGGACGAGCAGTACTTC. It codes for CASSLDQGADEQYF.

CDR3 residues: CASSLDRGVGGEQYF. The CDR3 DNA is TGTGCCAGCAGCTTAGATCGGGGTGTAGGGGGTGAGCAGTACTTC. The gene calls are TRBV11-2 and TRBJ2-7; D perhaps matches TRBD1 (6 bases). V was trimmed by 0 bases and J by 7 bases, leaving 16 bases between them. The CDR3 covers 15 residues. The V gene's germline CDR1 is SGHAT and CDR2 FQNNGV.

The chain couples TRBV4-2 to TRBJ1-2; D is unresolved. This CDR3 has 11 residues. Trimming took 1 base from V and 9 from J, leaving 6 bases between them. Germline CDR1 is LGHNA and CDR2 is YNFKEQ. In DNA form, the CDR3 reads TGTGCCAGCAGCCAAGGGGTGAGCTACACCTTC. Its protein is CASSQGVSYTF.

The sample holds a few counts of this clone. The J gene is TRBJ1-6, the V gene TRBV9; D is uncertain. The CDR3 runs to 13 residues. CDR1 SGDLS and CDR2 YYNGEE come from the germline V gene. Trimming stripped 0 bases from V and 10 bases from J, with 8 bases between. CDR3 coding DNA: TGTGCCAGCAGCGTAGAGGGCTGGTCACCCCTCCACTTT. Amino acids: CASSVEGWSPLHF.

This clone was observed a single time. The chain links TRBV4-2 to TRBJ2-1; 15 nucleotides line up with TRBD2. The V segment lost 10 bases and the J segment 8 bases; nucleotides outside the gene matches: 15. The CDR3 loop spans 17 amino acids. CDR1 and CDR2 from the germline V gene are LGHNA and YNFKEQ. The CDR3, as DNA: TGTGCCACTACGCTTGAACTTGGGACTAGCGGGGGGTATGAGCAGTTCTTC. This encodes CATTLELGTSGGYEQFF.

The CDR3 DNA is TGTGCCAGCAGCTTAGATTCGGGGCAACTCTACAATGAGCAGTTCTTC. It codes for CASSLDSGQLYNEQFF. The J gene is TRBJ2-1, the V gene TRBV7-9; D possibly matches TRBD1 or TRBD2 (5 bases each). This CDR3 comprises 16 residues. CDR1 and CDR2 from the germline V gene are SEHNR and FQNEAQ (reference sequence). V was clipped by 1 base and J by 3 bases, with 13 bases between them.

The V gene is TRBV10-2, the J gene TRBJ2-7; D is unclear. V was trimmed by 6 bases and J by 3 bases, leaving 6 bases between them. The CDR3 sequence is 11 residues long. From germline, CDR1 is WSHSY and CDR2 SAAADI. The CDR3 sequence is CASSNLYEQYF. The CDR3 nucleotides read TGCGCCAGCAGCAATCTCTACGAGCAGTACTTC.

This clone was seen just once. The CDR3 nucleotides are TGTGCCAGTAGTTGGGGGGAAAGGTACAATGAGCAGTTCTTC. Residues: CASSWGERYNEQFF. The chain joins TRBV19 to TRBJ2-1; D is possibly TRBD2 (6 bases). The CDR3 contains 14 residues. V was cut by 5 bases and J by 4 bases, with 12 bases left in between. Germline lookup yields CDR1 LNHDA and CDR2 SQIVND (reference sequence). Supplemented by reference TRBV19 and TRBJ2-1, the full variable domain reads DGGITQSPKYLFRKEGQNVTLSCEQNLNHDAMYWYRQDPGQGLRLIYYSQIVNDFQKGDIAEGYSVSREKKESFPLTVTSAQKNPTAFYLCASSWGERYNEQFFGPGTRLTVL.

This chain connects TRBV7-9 to TRBJ2-5, with TRBD2 matching over 14 bases. The J segment lost 5 bases and the V segment lost 5 bases, leaving 16 bases of the junction unmatched. This CDR3 region has 19 residues. Germline values: CDR1 SEHNR, CDR2 FQNEAQ (reference sequence). CDR3 bases: TGTGCCAGCAGCGCCGGGACTAGCGGGAGTATTATCAGGAGGGAGACCCAGTACTTC. Protein product: CASSAGTSGSIIRRETQYF.